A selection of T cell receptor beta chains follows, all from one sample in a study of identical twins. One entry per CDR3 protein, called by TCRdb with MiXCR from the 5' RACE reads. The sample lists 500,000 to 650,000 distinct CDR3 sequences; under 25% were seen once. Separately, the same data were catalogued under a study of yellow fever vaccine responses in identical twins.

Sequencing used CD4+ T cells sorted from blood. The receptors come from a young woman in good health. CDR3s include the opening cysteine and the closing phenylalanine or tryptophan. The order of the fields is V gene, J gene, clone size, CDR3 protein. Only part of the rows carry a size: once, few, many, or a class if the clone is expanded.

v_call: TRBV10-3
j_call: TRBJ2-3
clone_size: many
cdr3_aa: CAISERGSSTDTQYF

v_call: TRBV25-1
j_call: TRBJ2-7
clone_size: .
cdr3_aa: CASSEYQNGRSDEQYF

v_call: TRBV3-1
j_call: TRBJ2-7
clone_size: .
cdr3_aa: CASSRYRDNYEQYF

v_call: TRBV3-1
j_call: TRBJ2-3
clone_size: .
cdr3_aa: CASSQGGREQDTQYF

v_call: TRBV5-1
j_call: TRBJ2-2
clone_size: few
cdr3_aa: CASSPTLTNTGELFF

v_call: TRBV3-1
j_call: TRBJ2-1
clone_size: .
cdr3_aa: CACSQEVWSYNEQFF

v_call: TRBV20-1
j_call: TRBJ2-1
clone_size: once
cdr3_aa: CSASQGQVSYNEQFF

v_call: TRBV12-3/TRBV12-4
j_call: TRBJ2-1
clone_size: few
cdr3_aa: CASSHGQWNEQFF

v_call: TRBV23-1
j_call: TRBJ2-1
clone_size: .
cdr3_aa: CASSHQDRESYNEQFF

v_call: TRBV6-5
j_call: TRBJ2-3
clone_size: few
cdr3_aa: CASSYSERDGTDTQYF

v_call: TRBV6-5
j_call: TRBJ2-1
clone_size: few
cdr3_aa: CASSYLPLADENNEQFF

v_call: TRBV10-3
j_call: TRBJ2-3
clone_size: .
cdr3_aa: CATRMGGIVSDTQYF

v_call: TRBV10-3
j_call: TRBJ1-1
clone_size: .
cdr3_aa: CAIWGGGTEAFF

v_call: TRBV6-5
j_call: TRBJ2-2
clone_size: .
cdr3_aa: CASTRAGGELFF

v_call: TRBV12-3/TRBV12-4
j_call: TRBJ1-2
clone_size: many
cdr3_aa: CASSFGGGGYTF

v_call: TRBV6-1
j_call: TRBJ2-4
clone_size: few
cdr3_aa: CASYHSPGQLAKNIQYF

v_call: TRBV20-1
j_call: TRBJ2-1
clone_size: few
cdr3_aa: CSARLSINNEQFF

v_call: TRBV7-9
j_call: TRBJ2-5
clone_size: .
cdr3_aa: CASSFSATSNKETQYF

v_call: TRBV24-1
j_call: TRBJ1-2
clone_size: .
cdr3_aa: CATSDLLNYGYTF

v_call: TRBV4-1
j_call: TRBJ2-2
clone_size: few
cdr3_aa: CASSPEGPRTGNTGELFF

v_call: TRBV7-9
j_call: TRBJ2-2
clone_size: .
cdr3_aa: CASSPGRGPHTGELFF

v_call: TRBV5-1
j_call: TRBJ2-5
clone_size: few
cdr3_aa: CASSLGGVTSYQETQYF

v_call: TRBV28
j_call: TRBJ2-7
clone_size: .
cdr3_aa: CASSTGQGLSYEQYF

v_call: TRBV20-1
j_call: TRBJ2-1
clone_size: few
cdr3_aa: CSARDGVTEQFF

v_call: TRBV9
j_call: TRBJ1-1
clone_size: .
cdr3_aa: CASSVAEGVGTEAFF

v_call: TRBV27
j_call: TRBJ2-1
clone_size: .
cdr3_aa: CASSGHSKGAEQFF

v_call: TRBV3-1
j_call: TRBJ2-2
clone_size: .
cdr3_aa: CASSRPGTANTGELFF

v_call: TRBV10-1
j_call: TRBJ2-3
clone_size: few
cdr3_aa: CASSREGRLTDTQYF

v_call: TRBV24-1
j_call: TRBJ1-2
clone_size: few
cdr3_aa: CATSPGVANYGYTF

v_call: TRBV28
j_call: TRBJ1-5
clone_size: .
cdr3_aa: CASSWGDSNQPQHF

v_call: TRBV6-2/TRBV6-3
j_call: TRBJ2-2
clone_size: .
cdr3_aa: CASTTGTLNTGELFF

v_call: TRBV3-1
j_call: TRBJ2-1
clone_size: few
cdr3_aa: CASSPGTWAYNEQFF